One and the same sample provided the 8 T cell receptor beta chains below, sequenced in a study of cytomegalovirus exposure and HLA in healthy donors. PCR primers comprised 60 Vbeta and 13 Jbeta primers. Repertoires were generated with immunoSEQ multiplex PCR, while TCRdb's copy carries only in-frame clones and drops some. The profile shows some 120,000 clones, around 83% of them singletons. The sample was PBMCs. These receptors came from a human donor in good health.

V gene TRBV5-1 combines with J gene TRBJ2-1; possibly TRBD2 for D (6 bases). Trimming pared 4 bases from V and 7 bases from J, leaving 21 bases between. CDR3 length: 16 amino acids. The germline V gene has CDR1 SGHRS and CDR2 YFSETQ. CDR3 sequence (DNA): TGCGCCAGCAGCAGTTTATCCGGGGCTAGCGCAAATGAGCAGTTCTTC. Translating it yields CASSSLSGASANEQFF. The variable domain in full, with the rest retrieved from reference TRBV5-1 and TRBJ2-1, is KAGVTQTPRYLIKTRGQQVTLSCSPISGHRSVSWYQQTPGQGLQFLFEYFSETQRNKGNFPGRFSGRQFSNSRSEMNVSTLELGDSALYLCASSSLSGASANEQFFGPGTRLTVL.

This chain's CDR3 is CASSLAPHGGKETQYF. CDR3 in DNA: TGTGCCAGCAGCTTAGCGCCCCACGGGGGAAAGGAGACCCAGTACTTC. The gene calls are TRBV7-2 and TRBJ2-5; D possibly corresponds to TRBD2 (6 bases). Deletions cut 0 bases from V and 5 bases from J, with 16 bases between. The germline CDR1 and CDR2 sequences are SGHTA and FQGNSA. The CDR3 consists of 16 residues. Supplemented by reference TRBV7-2 and TRBJ2-5, the full variable domain reads GAGVSQSPSNKVTEKGKDVELRCDPISGHTALYWYRQSLGQGLEFLIYFQGNSAPDKSGLPSDRFSAERTGGSVSTLTIQRTQQEDSAVYLCASSLAPHGGKETQYFGPGTRLLVL.

This chain links TRBV19 with TRBJ1-4; D gene ambiguous. The V gene's germline CDR1 is LNHDA and CDR2 SQIVND (reference sequence). Deletions cut 3 bases from V and 8 bases from J, with 10 bases between. This CDR3 is 13 amino acids long. CDR3 protein: CASSMFPLEKLFF. The DNA of the CDR3 is TGTGCCAGTAGTATGTTTCCCTTGGAAAAACTGTTTTTT.

The CDR3 sequence is CASSFQGWSSTDTQYF. In nucleotides, the CDR3 is TGCGCCAGCAGCTTTCAGGGGTGGTCTAGCACAGATACGCAGTATTTT. The chain is built from TRBV5-1 and TRBJ2-3; D possibly corresponds to TRBD1 (6 bases). V was trimmed by 2 bases and J by 0 bases, leaving 13 bases between them. From germline, CDR1 is SGHRS and CDR2 YFSETQ. The CDR3 has 16 residues.

The genes are TRBV6-5 and TRBJ2-2; D is undetermined. Germline loops: CDR1 MNHEY, CDR2 SVGAGI. Trimming removed 2 bases from V and 2 bases from J, with 9 bases in between. The CDR3 contains 15 residues. The CDR3 DNA reads TGTGCCAGCAGTTACAGCACCTCCAACACCGGGGAGCTGTTTTTT. Its translation is CASSYSTSNTGELFF.

The V gene is TRBV6-5, the J gene TRBJ2-7; 12 nucleotides match TRBD2. V trimming: 2 bases; J trimming: 9 bases; junction bases outside the gene matches: 5. The CDR3 extends over 14 amino acids. Germline CDR1 reads MNHEY; CDR2 reads SVGAGI. This chain's CDR3 is CASSYGLAGSGQYF. The CDR3 DNA reads as TGTGCCAGCAGTTACGGACTAGCGGGGTCCGGGCAGTACTTC.

V usage is TRBV7-9 and J usage is TRBJ2-1, with 11 bases fitting TRBD2. CDR1 and CDR2 (germline): SEHNR, FQNEAQ (reference sequence). This CDR3 contains 15 residues. The V and J ends lost 10 bases and 0 bases, in that order; junction bases with no gene match: 5. The DNA for the CDR3 is TGTGCCACTATTAGCGGGGGGGCCTCCTACAATGAGCAGTTCTTC. It yields the protein CATISGGASYNEQFF.

This clone was seen once. This chain connects TRBV7-9 to TRBJ2-7, with no clear D. From germline, CDR1 is SEHNR and CDR2 FQNEAQ (reference sequence). The V end lost 1 base, the J end lost 4 bases, and 8 bases lay between the germline ends. This CDR3 contains 13 residues. The CDR3 nucleotides read TGTGCCAGCAGCTTAGACAGAAATTACGAGCAGTACTTC. Its protein product is CASSLDRNYEQYF.